A single T cell receptor (beta chain) is shown here with its context. Its antigen remains unidentified. This CDR3 is 14 amino acids long. Germline V lookup: CDR1 LNHDA, CDR2 SQIVND (reference sequence). This entry is derived from a study of blood T cell dynamics during melanoma immunotherapy. Study overall: Standard first-line treatment here was pembrolizumab or nivolumab plus ipilimumab in metastatic melanoma. Findings of the study overall: PBMC repertoires of eventual disease-control patients split at W3 into clonality or diversity gains.

The repertoire was sequenced with immunoSEQ multiplex PCR; TCRdb's copy has only in-frame clones and lacks some. The profile covers about 7,200 clones, with 80% to 85% appearing a single time and over 15% taken by the ten largest. Time point of the sample: pre-treatment baseline. Samples come from before therapy and from week 3 after the first blockade cycle. Disease control meant complete response, partial response or stable disease at 12 weeks. The chain is built from TRBV19 and TRBJ2-5, with TRBD2 matching 12 bases. The DNA end is more similar to TRBJ2-7, so the J call may be wrong. This sequence originates from a human donor with melanoma. The material sequenced was blood, taken from a patient treated with checkpoint blockade. The chain's CDR3 is CASSATSGGYEQYF. The CDR3 DNA is TGTGCCAGCTCCGCGACTAGCGGGGGATACGAGCAGTACTTC.